The 28 T cell receptor beta chains below come from one sample, sequenced in a study of blood T cell repertoires in COVID-19 (dated by TCRdb to 2019 to 2021). The library was obtained by the immunoSEQ multiplex PCR assay. In TCRdb, the immuneACCESS table is reduced to in-frame sequences with V and J assigned. These tables do not hold every clone; where another copy was compared, an unresolved V gene accounts for under half, and the others remain unexplained. Here the sample has under 150,000 clones; 79% occur a single time. The ten largest clones add up to over 8.5% of the sample. Sequenced material: peripheral blood. The receptor source for this set is a man aged 50-59 years with active or convalescent COVID-19.

This clone was recorded only once. The V gene is TRBV5-4, the J gene TRBJ1-1; D is perhaps TRBD1 (6 bases). CDR3 size: 13 residues. Trimming removed 5 bases at V and 2 bases at J, with 10 bases between. CDR1 and CDR2 (germline): SGHNT, YYREEE (reference sequence). The CDR3 bases are TGTGCCAGCAGGGCAGGGGTTAACACTGAAGCTTTCTTT. The encoded protein is CASRAGVNTEAFF.

The chain employs TRBV12-3 or TRBV12-4 and TRBJ1-6; no clear D. The CDR3 length is 13 residues. The V end lost 9 bases, the J end lost 8 bases, and 14 bases lay between the germline ends. This CDR3 is CASEGFWDSPLHF. The CDR3 DNA sequence: TGTGCCAGTGAGGGCTTTTGGGATTCACCCCTCCACTTT.

This clone was detected only once. The chain employs TRBV27 and TRBJ2-3; 11 positions agree with TRBD2. CDR1 and CDR2 from the germline V gene are MNHEY and SMNVEV (reference sequence). Trimming removed 6 bases from V and 0 bases from J; junction bases left unmatched: 8. This CDR3 has 17 amino acids. The CDR3 DNA is TGTGCCAGCAGCCCTGGACTAGCGGGTCCCAGCACAGATACGCAGTATTTT. Its protein is CASSPGLAGPSTDTQYF.

CDR3 amino acids: CASSLQADSGNTIYF. In DNA, the CDR3 is TGTGCCAGCAGCTTACAGGCCGACTCTGGAAACACCATATATTTT. The chain joins TRBV7-9 to TRBJ1-3, with D uncertain. Deletions cut 2 bases from V and 0 bases from J, with 8 bases between. The V gene's germline CDR1 is SEHNR and CDR2 FQNEAQ (reference sequence). The CDR3 is 15 residues long.

The CDR3 sequence: CASSITGTSGRLSETQYF. DNA for the CDR3: TGTGCCAGTAGTATAACCGGGACTAGCGGGAGACTATCGGAGACCCAGTACTTC. The chain has TRBV19 and TRBJ2-5; 14 positions agree with TRBD2. V shed 2 bases, J shed 5 bases, and the junction held 10 bases outside the gene matches. Germline lookup yields CDR1 LNHDA and CDR2 SQIVND (reference sequence). This CDR3 contains 18 residues.

The chain links TRBV28 to TRBJ2-1, with 9 positions matching TRBD2. The CDR3 length is 16 residues. Unmatched junction bases numbered 7, after V lost 4 bases and J lost 3 bases. Germline V gene sequence: CDR1 MDHEN, CDR2 SYDVKM. The CDR3, as DNA: TGTGCCAGCAGTTCTTGGGCTAGCGGGGTCTACAATGAGCAGTTCTTC. It yields the protein CASSSWASGVYNEQFF. Full variable domain (outside the CDR3, taken from reference TRBV28 and TRBJ2-1): DVKVTQSSRYLVKRTGEKVFLECVQDMDHENMFWYRQDPGLGLRLIYFSYDVKMKEKGDIPEGYSVSREKKERFSLILESASTNQTSMYLCASSSWASGVYNEQFFGPGTRLTVL.

The chain recombines TRBV19 with TRBJ2-7, with 7 bases fitting TRBD2. Losses at the gene ends were 3 bases for V and 1 base for J; bases not matched to a gene: 12. The CDR3 runs to 17 residues. Per the germline V gene, CDR1 is LNHDA and CDR2 is SQIVND (reference sequence). In DNA, the CDR3 is TGTGCCAGTAGTATGTTTGTGGGGGGACTACTTTCCTACGAGCAGTACTTC. It translates to CASSMFVGGLLSYEQYF.

This chain uses TRBV14 with TRBJ1-1; weak D call: TRBD1 (5 bases). V lost 1 base and J 0 bases, leaving 12 bases between the germline ends. The CDR3 totals 16 residues. Per the germline V gene, CDR1 is SGHDN and CDR2 is FVKESK. The CDR3 protein is CASSQVKRTMNTEAFF. The CDR3 DNA is TGTGCCAGCAGCCAAGTAAAGAGGACAATGAACACTGAAGCTTTCTTT.

This clone was seen at least ten times. The chain employs TRBV3-1 (or the pseudogene TRBV3-2) and TRBJ2-5, with 10 positions matching TRBD2. CDR1 is LGHDT, CDR2 YNNKEL, per germline (reference sequence). The CDR3 sequence is 14 residues long. V shed 7 bases, J shed 5 bases, and the junction held 7 bases outside the gene matches. The CDR3 is CASKLAGEGETQYF. The CDR3 region has the DNA TGTGCCAGCAAGCTAGCGGGAGAGGGGGAGACCCAGTACTTC.

The V gene is TRBV30, the J gene TRBJ1-1; a possible D gene is TRBD1 (6 bases). The germline V gene encodes CDR1 GTSNPN and CDR2 SVGIG (reference sequence). V was clipped by 3 bases and J by 2 bases, with 10 bases between them. The CDR3 spans 13 residues. The CDR3 coding sequence is TGTGCCTGGAGCAGGGGCCTCAACACTGAAGCTTTCTTT. Its translation is CAWSRGLNTEAFF.

This chain connects TRBV3-1 (or the pseudogene TRBV3-2) to TRBJ2-1; D unresolved. The CDR3 has 12 amino acids. Deletions cut 1 base from V and 8 bases from J, with 6 bases between. Germline CDR1 and CDR2: LGHDT and YNNKEL (reference sequence). The CDR3 here is CASSQVIYEQFF. The CDR3 DNA is TGTGCCAGCAGCCAAGTTATTTATGAGCAGTTCTTC.

This chain joins TRBV28 and TRBJ2-7, with TRBD2 matching over 10 bases. Germline values: CDR1 MDHEN, CDR2 SYDVKM. Germline trimming cut 1 base from V and 7 bases from J; bases unmatched to any gene: 13. The CDR3 has 17 residues. CDR3 sequence: CASSLYPPSGSYVEQYF. The CDR3 nucleotides are TGTGCCAGCAGTTTATACCCCCCTAGCGGGAGCTACGTGGAGCAGTACTTC.

J is TRBJ2-1 and V is TRBV14; 8 bases map to TRBD2. With V trimmed by 4 bases and J by 9 bases, 14 bases remained unmatched. The CDR3 is 16 amino acids. CDR1 SGHDN and CDR2 FVKESK come from the germline V gene. The CDR3 sequence: CASSPLRAGASSEQFF. In nucleotides, the CDR3 is TGTGCCAGCAGCCCCCTCAGAGCGGGAGCCTCCAGTGAGCAGTTCTTC.

The gene calls are TRBV10-3 and TRBJ2-3, with 10 bases matching TRBD2. From germline, CDR1 is ENHRY and CDR2 SYGVKD. Trimming removed 6 bases from V and 5 bases from J; junction bases left unmatched: 8. The CDR3 contains 15 residues. The CDR3 loop reads CAISQREGRIDTQYF. For the CDR3, the DNA is TGTGCCATCAGCCAGCGGGAGGGCCGGATAGATACGCAGTATTTT.

The chain recombines TRBV15 with TRBJ2-3; 14 bases match TRBD2. The CDR3 has 16 residues. From germline, CDR1 is LNHNV and CDR2 YYDKDF (reference sequence). V lost 0 bases to trimming and J lost 9 bases; unmatched junction nucleotides: 5. CDR3 DNA sequence: TGTGCCACCAGCAGAGACCGACTAGCGGGAGGGTTCACGCAGTATTTT. This encodes CATSRDRLAGGFTQYF. The full variable domain, with the rest looked up from reference TRBV15 and TRBJ2-3, is DAMVIQNPRYQVTQFGKPVTLSCSQTLNHNVMYWYQQKSSQAPKLLFHYYDKDFNNEADTPDNFQSRRPNTSFCFLDIRSPGLGDTAMYLCATSRDRLAGGFTQYFGPGTRLTVL.

The genes are TRBV19 and TRBJ2-1, with 13 bases that match TRBD2. V lost 1 base to trimming and J lost 13 bases; unmatched junction nucleotides: 7. This CDR3 region has 15 residues. Per the germline V gene, CDR1 is LNHDA and CDR2 is SQIVND (reference sequence). In DNA, the CDR3 is TGTGCCAGTAGTATAGCGCTGGGGACTAGCGGGGCTCAGTTCTTC. Translation gives CASSIALGTSGAQFF.

This clone appeared a single time. The rearrangement links TRBV24-1 to TRBJ2-3; 12 nucleotides agree with TRBD2. The CDR3 is made up of 15 amino acids. V was pared by 9 bases and J by 4 bases, with 7 bases of the junction left unmatched. From germline, CDR1 is KGHDR and CDR2 SFDVKD. CDR3 region: CATGTSGRRADTQYF. CDR3 nucleotide sequence: TGTGCCACCGGTACTAGCGGGAGGAGGGCAGATACGCAGTATTTT.

The rearrangement links TRBV2 to TRBJ2-6, with 15 bases that match TRBD2. Trimming at V came to 11 bases and at J to 2 bases, leaving 7 bases not matched to a gene. The CDR3 has 17 amino acids. CDR1 and CDR2 from the germline V gene are SNHLY and FYNNEI. The CDR3 spells CAGGTSGRNTGANVLTF. The DNA of the CDR3 is TGTGCCGGAGGGACTAGCGGGAGGAACACTGGGGCCAACGTCCTGACTTTC.

The chain combines TRBV3-1 (or the pseudogene TRBV3-2) with TRBJ2-2, with D possibly TRBD2 on 5 matching bases. Trimming shortened V by 2 bases and J by 5 bases, and 15 bases separated the two germline ends. The CDR3 is 16 amino acids. CDR1 LGHDT and CDR2 YNNKEL come from the germline V gene (reference sequence). CDR3 loop: CASSQRIGTGTGELFF. CDR3 bases: TGTGCCAGCAGCCAAAGGATAGGAACGGGGACCGGGGAGCTGTTTTTT.

The V gene is TRBV28, the J gene TRBJ2-7; the match to TRBD1 covers 10 bases. Germline assignment: CDR1 MDHEN and CDR2 SYDVKM. With 6 bases clipped from V and 2 bases from J, the junction kept 4 bases outside the gene matches. CDR3 size: 14 residues. Written as DNA, the CDR3 is TGTGCCAGCAGGACAGGGGGCGCCGCCTACGAGCAGTACTTC. Translated, it gives CASRTGGAAYEQYF.

CDR3 DNA: TGTGCCATCAGTGAGGGGACAGGGAGAGGCGAGCAGTACTTC. This translates into CAISEGTGRGEQYF. The gene calls are TRBV10-3 and TRBJ2-7, with 9 bases identical to TRBD1. The CDR3 is 14 amino acids. Germline-derived CDR1 and CDR2 are ENHRY and SYGVKD. The J segment lost 6 bases and the V segment lost 2 bases, leaving 5 bases of the junction unmatched.

This clone was picked up a small number of times. The rearrangement joins TRBV7-8 to TRBJ1-2; possibly TRBD1 for D (5 bases). Trimming left V 1 base short and J 14 bases short, with 14 bases between. This CDR3 is 12 amino acids long. Germline CDR1 SGHVS, CDR2 FQNEAQ. In DNA, the CDR3 is TGTGCCAGCAGCTTAGGGAGGGGCCACGAGACCTTC. It translates to CASSLGRGHETF.

The CDR3 reads CASSLDFGNYNEQFF. CDR3 coding DNA: TGTGCCAGCAGCTTAGATTTCGGGAATTACAATGAGCAGTTCTTC. This sequence joins TRBV11-3 and TRBJ2-1; D possibly corresponds to TRBD2 (5 bases). Germline loops: CDR1 SGHNT, CDR2 YENEEA. The CDR3 covers 15 residues. Trimming pared 0 bases from V and 4 bases from J, leaving 10 bases between.

The chain joins TRBV10-1 to TRBJ2-1; 13 bases match TRBD2. Germline values: CDR1 WNHNN, CDR2 SYGVQD (reference sequence). V lost 6 bases to trimming and J lost 6 bases; unmatched junction nucleotides: 5. CDR3 length: 15 amino acids. The CDR3: CASSELAGGTNEQFF. The CDR3 DNA sequence: TGCGCCAGCAGCGAACTAGCGGGAGGGACCAATGAGCAGTTCTTC.

This clone was found once. The gene calls are TRBV15 and TRBJ1-4; TRBD1 might be the D (5 bases). The V gene's germline CDR1 is LNHNV and CDR2 YYDKDF (reference sequence). The length of the CDR3 is 15 residues. V lost 0 bases to trimming and J lost 8 bases, with 13 bases between them. The DNA of the CDR3 is TGTGCCACCAGCAGAGATCCTGGGGCTGGGGAAAAACTGTTTTTT. This encodes CATSRDPGAGEKLFF.

V and J are TRBV13 and TRBJ1-5; 7 positions agree with TRBD1. This CDR3 is 14 amino acids long. The germline gives CDR1 PRHDT, CDR2 FYEKMQ (reference sequence). The V and J ends lost 3 bases and 5 bases, in that order; junction bases with no gene match: 4. The CDR3 region has the DNA TGTGCCAGCAGCTTGTGGCAGGGGGATCAGCCCCAGCATTTT. This codes for CASSLWQGDQPQHF. The full variable domain, in which reference TRBV13 and TRBJ1-5 provide the parts outside the CDR3, is AAGVIQSPRHLIKEKRETATLKCYPIPRHDTVYWYQQGPGQDPQFLISFYEKMQSDKGSIPDRFSAQQFSDYHSELNMSSLELGDSALYFCASSLWQGDQPQHFGDGTRLSIL.

This clone has only one observation. This rearrangement joins TRBV18 to TRBJ1-5; TRBD1 agrees at 10 bases. The germline CDR1 and CDR2 sequences are KGHSH and LQKENI. Trimming removed 3 bases from V and 6 bases from J; junction bases left unmatched: 2. The CDR3 sequence is 14 residues long. Written as DNA, the CDR3 is TGTGCCAGCTCACCGGGGACAGGGGTTCAGCCCCAGCATTTT. Its translation is CASSPGTGVQPQHF.

The V and J genes are TRBV27 and TRBJ2-2; D gene ambiguous. Trimming stripped 7 bases from V and 2 bases from J, with 14 bases between. Germline V lookup: CDR1 MNHEY, CDR2 SMNVEV (reference sequence). The CDR3 consists of 15 residues. The CDR3 DNA is TGTGCCAGCAAGAGAGAGCGAATTAACACCGGGGAGCTGTTTTTT. It specifies CASKRERINTGELFF.